A single sample is the source of the 28 T cell receptor beta chains below, sequenced in a study of tumor and adjacent non-tumor tissue in lung cancer. Three rounds of nested PCR, following a modified ARM-PCR protocol, produced the TCRbeta library. One entry per CDR3 protein, called by TCRdb with MiXCR from the multiplex PCR reads. The sample records about 93,000 distinct CDR3 sequences, about 67% being singletons. No cell sorting was done before RNA was extracted from the tissue. The specimen was lung tumor tissue. All receptors come from a man aged 55 to 70 with non-small cell lung cancer.

About this clonotype itself: A junction end diverges from the germline sequence, so it may reflect a read error. This chain connects TRBV12-3 or TRBV12-4 to TRBJ2-1; D call uncertain. CDR3 length equals 15 residues. CDR3 residues: CASSFSVGYYHEQFF. For the CDR3, the DNA is TGTGCCAGCAGTTTTTCGGTGGGGTACTACCATGAGCAGTTCTTC.

About this clonotype: Compared with germline, one end of the junction differs, possibly owing to a read error. The chain joins TRBV4-1 to TRBJ2-7; 9 nucleotides align to TRBD1. CDR1 is MGHRA and CDR2 is YSYEKL in the germline V gene. The CDR3 is made up of 15 amino acids. This CDR3 reads CASSQAPTGGYEHHF. The CDR3 bases are TGCGCCAGCAGCCAAGCTCCGACAGGGGGTTACGAGCATCACTTC.

The rearrangement joins TRBV6-5 to TRBJ1-3, with unresolved D. The V gene's germline CDR1 is MNHEY and CDR2 SVGAGI. The CDR3 is 15 amino acids. Trimming took off 0 bases at V and 0 bases at J, with 6 bases between the two ends. CDR3 loop: CASSYSRSSGNTIYF. The CDR3 DNA follows: TGTGCCAGCAGTTACTCCCGGAGCTCTGGAAACACCATATATTTT.

Concerning this clonotype: An end of the junction differs from the germline gene, which may be a read error. The chain couples TRBV6-2 or TRBV6-3 to TRBJ2-2; 8 bases are a match to TRBD2. The germline gives CDR1 MNHEY, CDR2 SVGEGT. CDR3 size: 15 residues. The chain's CDR3 is CTSSYSGGRTGGLFF. CDR3 DNA sequence: TGTACCAGCAGTTACTCTGGCGGGAGGACCGGGGGACTGTTTTTT.

Turning to this clonotype: It is likely a read error, because the conserved phenylalanine at the end of the CDR3 is missing. V is TRBV4-2 and J is TRBJ1-6, with 7 bases lining up with TRBD1. The V segment lost 0 bases and the J segment 7 bases; nucleotides outside the gene matches: 3. The CDR3 totals 15 residues. The germline V gene has CDR1 LGHNA and CDR2 YNFKEQ. In nucleotides, the CDR3 is TGTGCCAGCAGCCAAGAGAGACAGGGAAATTCACCCCTCCACATT. As protein: CASSQERQGNSPLHI.

The chain uses TRBV5-5 and TRBJ2-1; the match to TRBD1 covers 10 bases. CDR1 is SGHKS, CDR2 YYEKEE, per germline (reference sequence). The CDR3 has 16 amino acids. As DNA, the CDR3 is TGTACTAGCAGCTTGGTACAGGGACAGGGGTACAATGAGCAGTTCTTC. Residues: CTSSLVQGQGYNEQFF.

With respect to this clonotype: With a much larger clone just one base away, this may be a read error. The chain couples TRBV7-8 to TRBJ1-2; D ambiguous. The V gene lost 1 base and the J gene lost 1 base, with 13 bases spanning the gap. CDR3 length: 16 residues. CDR1 and CDR2 from the germline V gene are SGHVS and FQNEAQ. DNA of the CDR3: TGTGCCAGCAGCTTAGATGCGGGATCAGATAACTATGGCTACACCTTC. Translating gives CASSLDAGSDNYGYTF.

This clonotype came up a few times. The chain links TRBV30 to TRBJ2-3; D is undetermined. V was clipped by 2 bases and J by 0 bases, with 6 bases between them. This CDR3 has 13 residues. Germline assignment: CDR1 GTSNPN and CDR2 SVGIG (reference sequence). CDR3 sequence: CAWSQTSTDTQYF. The CDR3 DNA reads TGTGCCTGGAGTCAGACTAGCACAGATACGCAGTATTTT.

Points on this clonotype: A junction end diverges from the germline sequence, so it may reflect a read error. The chain has TRBV5-4 and TRBJ1-4, with D maybe TRBD1 (5 bases). The germline V gene has CDR1 SGHNT and CDR2 YYREEE (reference sequence). The CDR3 runs 15 residues. CDR3 in amino acids: CASSPPGPANEKLFF. The CDR3 DNA reads TGTGCCAGCAGTCCCCCGGGACCCGCTAATGAAAAACTATTTTTT.

The chain is built from TRBV11-2 and TRBJ1-1, with D uncertain. This CDR3 has 12 amino acids. Per germline, CDR1 SGHAT and CDR2 FQNNGV. V lost 5 bases and J 11 bases, leaving 15 bases between the germline ends. CDR3 DNA sequence: TGTGCCAGCAGCCCAGAGGTGTCGCAGGCTTTCTTT. Protein: CASSPEVSQAFF.

The rearrangement uses TRBV9 and TRBJ1-1, with D possibly being TRBD1 (6 bases). Looked up from germline, CDR1 is SGDLS and CDR2 is YYNGEE. The ends were cut back, 3 bases at V and 3 bases at J, with 15 bases in the middle. The CDR3 contains 15 residues. CDR3 loop: CASSAEGEVHTEAFF. In DNA form, the CDR3 reads TGTGCCAGCAGCGCCGAGGGGGAGGTTCACACTGAAGCTTTCTTT. The full variable domain, its missing parts supplied by reference TRBV9 and TRBJ1-1, is DSGVTQTPKHLITATGQRVTLRCSPRSGDLSVYWYQQSLDQGLQFLIQYYNGEERAKGNILERFSAQQFPDLHSELNLSSLELGDSALYFCASSAEGEVHTEAFFGQGTRLTVV.

Points on this clonotype: The junction and the germline gene differ at one end; a read error may be behind it. This chain connects TRBV6-2 or TRBV6-3 to TRBJ1-1, with D unclear. CDR3 length: 14 residues. Germline assignment: CDR1 MNHEY and CDR2 SVGEGT. CDR3 in DNA: TGTGTCAGCAGTTATGGGCAGCCGAGCACTGAAGCTTTCTTT. As protein: CVSSYGQPSTEAFF.

Concerning this clonotype: One end of the junction does not line up with germline, which may come from a read error. This chain uses TRBV11-3 with TRBJ2-5, with 7 nucleotides matching TRBD2. Germline CDR1 SGHNT, CDR2 YENEEA. The CDR3 is made up of 15 amino acids. The CDR3 sequence is CTSSLDAGDEETQYF. CDR3 coding DNA: TGTACCAGCAGCTTAGATGCGGGAGATGAAGAGACACAGTACTTC.

As to this clonotype: One end of the junction is discordant with germline, which a read error may explain. This chain connects TRBV6-1 to TRBJ2-2; D may match TRBD1 or TRBD2 (5 bases each). The CDR3 is made up of 13 amino acids. The germline V gene has CDR1 MNHNS and CDR2 SASEGT. This CDR3 is CTSTGGPTGELFF. The CDR3 DNA reads as TGTACCAGCACAGGCGGGCCCACCGGGGAGCTGTTTTTT.

The chain employs TRBV11-2 and TRBJ2-7; D is unclear. CDR1 SGHAT and CDR2 FQNNGV come from the germline V gene. This CDR3 comprises 16 residues. V lost 4 bases to trimming and J lost 0 bases, with 16 bases between them. The CDR3 coding sequence is TGTGCCAGCAGCTCCCCCCGTGGGATCTTCTCCTACGAGCAGTACTTC. As protein: CASSSPRGIFSYEQYF. The entire variable domain, with the rest obtained from reference TRBV11-2 and TRBJ2-7, is as follows: EAGVAQSPRYKIIEKRQSVAFWCNPISGHATLYWYQQILGQGPKLLIQFQNNGVVDDSQLPKDRFSAERLKGVDSTLKIQPAKLEDSAVYLCASSSPRGIFSYEQYFGPGTRLTVT.

In the case of this clonotype: In this CDR3 the conserved last residue, phenylalanine or tryptophan, is missing, so a read error is likely. The V call is TRBV11-3, the J call TRBJ2-2, with a weak D call TRBD2 (6 bases). The germline V gene has CDR1 SGHNT and CDR2 YENEEA. V was cut by 3 bases and J by 8 bases, with 16 bases left in between. The CDR3 runs to 15 residues. The CDR3, as DNA: TGTGCCAGCAGCTTTTCGGGAGTTGCCAGAGGGGAGCTGTTTTCT. This sequence encodes CASSFSGVARGELFS.

This clonotype was counted ten times or more. V usage is TRBV6-6 and J usage is TRBJ1-1; TRBD1 might be the D (6 bases). V was clipped by 4 bases and J by 3 bases, with 9 bases between them. Per the germline V gene, CDR1 is MNHNY and CDR2 is SVGAGI (reference sequence). The CDR3 consists of 13 residues. The CDR3 loop is CASSSGAHTEAFF. The CDR3 DNA sequence: TGTGCCAGCAGTTCAGGGGCACACACTGAAGCTTTCTTT.

As to this clonotype: Since a much larger clone is just one base distant, this may be a read error. The V gene is TRBV5-1, the J gene TRBJ2-5; 7 bases line up with TRBD2. The CDR3 extends over 15 amino acids. Germline CDR1 SGHRS, CDR2 YFSETQ. The CDR3 nucleotides read TGCGTCAGCAGCTTGGCCACTAGCGACCAAGAGACCCAGTACTTC. Translating it yields CVSSLATSDQETQYF.

This clonotype was counted only a few times. A read error may be the cause here, since a much bigger clone is one base away. The V call is TRBV20-1, the J call TRBJ2-4, with D possibly TRBD2 on 5 matching bases. Germline values: CDR1 DFQATT, CDR2 SNEGSKA (reference sequence). CDR3 length: 15 amino acids. CDR3 DNA sequence: TGCAGTACTAGAGATCAGACCGTAGCCAAAAACATTCAGTACTTC. This encodes CSTRDQTVAKNIQYF.

V usage is TRBV20-1 and J usage is TRBJ2-2; 9 bases map to TRBD2. The J segment lost 6 bases and the V segment lost 4 bases, leaving 9 bases of the junction unmatched. The germline CDR1 and CDR2 sequences are DFQATT and SNEGSKA (reference sequence). This CDR3 is built from 15 residues. CDR3 in amino acids: CSAMMVAGDAGELFF. The CDR3 nucleotides are TGCAGTGCTATGATGGTAGCGGGAGACGCCGGGGAGCTGTTTTTT.

This clonotype has a count of ten or more. This chain uses TRBV12-3 or TRBV12-4 with TRBJ1-6, with no clear D. The CDR3 is made up of 14 amino acids. Trimming left V 2 bases short and J 7 bases short, with 9 bases between. Here the CDR3 reads CASSLSAKNSPLHF. CDR3 sequence (DNA): TGTGCCAGCAGTTTATCAGCTAAGAATTCACCCCTCCACTTT.

Of note for this clonotype: One end of the junction varies from germline; a read error may be responsible. The CDR3 loop reads CASSYGQGNTEAFF. CDR3 DNA sequence: TGCGCCTCGAGTTACGGACAGGGGAACACTGAAGCTTTCTTT. The J gene is TRBJ1-1, the V gene TRBV30; TRBD1 agrees at 8 bases. CDR1 is GTSNPN and CDR2 is SVGIG in the germline V gene (reference sequence). The CDR3 loop spans 14 amino acids.

The CDR3 bases are TGCAGCGTTGTTAGCACTGGTGGCCAAGAGACCCAGTACTTC. As protein: CSVVSTGGQETQYF. The chain combines TRBV29-1 with TRBJ2-5; no firm D call. V lost 4 bases and J lost 1, with 13 bases in between. Germline values: CDR1 SQVTM, CDR2 ANQGSEA. The CDR3 spans 14 residues.

Regarding this clonotype: An end of the junction differs from the germline gene, which may be a read error. CDR3 nucleotides: TGTGTCAGCAACTTAGTTACTAACATGCGTGACGAGCAGTACTTC. This encodes CVSNLVTNMRDEQYF. This chain links TRBV11-3 with TRBJ2-7; D is unresolved. This CDR3 contains 15 residues. Per the germline V gene, CDR1 is SGHNT and CDR2 is YENEEA.

In its sample, this clonotype was seen a few times. A read error is possible here, since a much larger clone lies one base away. V gene TRBV12-5 combines with J gene TRBJ1-5; D gene uncertain. CDR1 is LGHNT, CDR2 FRNRAP, per germline. CDR3 length: 11 amino acids. The CDR3 loop reads CTSGLDQPQHF. The CDR3 region has the DNA TGTACTAGTGGTTTGGATCAGCCCCAGCATTTT.

This clonotype showed up many times. The chain uses TRBV5-4 and TRBJ2-3, with 9 bases fitting TRBD2. V shed 4 bases, J shed 0 bases, and the junction held 6 bases outside the gene matches. From germline, CDR1 is SGHNT and CDR2 YYREEE (reference sequence). This CDR3 has 16 amino acids. CDR3 nucleotides: TGTGCCAGCAGCCGACCTAGCGGGGAAAGCACAGATACGCAGTATTTT. It translates to CASSRPSGESTDTQYF.

On this clonotype itself: A junction end diverges from the germline sequence, so it may reflect a read error. The genes are TRBV12-3 or TRBV12-4 and TRBJ2-2; perhaps D is TRBD1 or TRBD2 (5 bases each). This CDR3 contains 15 residues. CDR3 nucleotides: TGTCCCAGCACTGACGTGGGGGAGAGCATCGGGGAGCTGTTTTTT. Its translation: CPSTDVGESIGELFF.

The chain recombines TRBV28 with TRBJ2-1, with TRBD2 matching 7 bases. Germline V gene lookup returns CDR1 MDHEN and CDR2 SYDVKM. The CDR3 consists of 17 residues. Trimming cost V 5 bases and J 1 base; bases outside gene matches: 11. The CDR3 region has the DNA TGTGCCAGCAGTCCAGTCCGACAAGCGGGATCCTACAATGAGCAGTTCTTC. Its translation: CASSPVRQAGSYNEQFF.